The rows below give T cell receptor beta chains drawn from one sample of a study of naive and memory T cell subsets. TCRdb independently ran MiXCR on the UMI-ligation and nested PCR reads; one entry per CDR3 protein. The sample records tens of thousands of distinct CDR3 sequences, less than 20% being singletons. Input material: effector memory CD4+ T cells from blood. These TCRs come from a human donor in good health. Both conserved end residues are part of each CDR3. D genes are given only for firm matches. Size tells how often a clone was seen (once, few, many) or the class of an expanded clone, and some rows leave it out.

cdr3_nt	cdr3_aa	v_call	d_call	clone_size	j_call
TGTGCCAGCAGCCAAACCCTACTGACAGGGGGAAACACCATATATTTT	CASSQTLLTGGNTIYF	TRBV3-1	TRBD1	NA	TRBJ1-3
TGTGCCAGCAGCTTGGAGTACAGTTTCAGAGGGGACTATGGCTACACCTTC	CASSLEYSFRGDYGYTF	TRBV5-6	NA	many	TRBJ1-2
TGCAGTGCTAATTCAGAGGCTGACTACGTGGCCCAGCATTTT	CSANSEADYVAQHF	TRBV20-1	NA	many	TRBJ1-5
TGCAGTGCTAGAGATCTAAGGGACTATGGCTACACCTTC	CSARDLRDYGYTF	TRBV20-1	NA	NA	TRBJ1-2
TGTGCCACTCAGGTGGTAGTCAATCAGCCCCAGCATTTT	CATQVVVNQPQHF	TRBV6-1	NA	many	TRBJ1-5
TGTGCCACCAGCAGCCGAGCGGGAGGGGGTTACAATGAGCAGTTCTTC	CATSSRAGGGYNEQFF	TRBV15	TRBD2	many	TRBJ2-1
TGCAGTGCTAGAGATCAGAGGGCCGGGGACTATGGCTACACCTTC	CSARDQRAGDYGYTF	TRBV20-1	NA	NA	TRBJ1-2
TGTGCCTGGAGTGCTCTCCAGGGAACCCTTTCCTACGAGCAGTACTTC	CAWSALQGTLSYEQYF	TRBV30	NA	few	TRBJ2-7
TGCGCCAGCAGCATCCGGGACCGCCGACCCTATAGCAATCAGCCCCAGCATTTT	CASSIRDRRPYSNQPQHF	TRBV5-1	NA	NA	TRBJ1-5
TGTGCCAGCAGCCAACAATGGGAGCCCCCGACCTATGGCTACACCTTC	CASSQQWEPPTYGYTF	TRBV11-1	NA	few	TRBJ1-2
TGTGCCAGCAGCTTTGACAGGGGGCGATCTGAAGCTTTCTTT	CASSFDRGRSEAFF	TRBV7-9	TRBD1	NA	TRBJ1-1
TGTGCCAGCAGCCCAGGGGGTGGCTCTGGAAACACCATATATTTT	CASSPGGGSGNTIYF	TRBV6-1	TRBD1	NA	TRBJ1-3
TGTGCCAGCAGTCTCCCGGGGGGTATCGGCGCCGGGGAGCTGTTTTTT	CASSLPGGIGAGELFF	TRBV12-3/TRBV12-4	TRBD2	few	TRBJ2-2
TGTGCCAGCAGTTTCCAGGGGGCGCGGGTCGGCGCTGAAGCTTTCTTT	CASSFQGARVGAEAFF	TRBV6-2/TRBV6-3	TRBD1	many	TRBJ1-1
TGTGCCAGCACCCTGGACAGGGGAGCCAAAAACATTCAGTACTTC	CASTLDRGAKNIQYF	TRBV2	TRBD1	NA	TRBJ2-4
TGTGCCAGCTATACGTCTACAGGGCGCTATGGCTACACCTTC	CASYTSTGRYGYTF	TRBV6-5	NA	NA	TRBJ1-2
TGCAGTGCTAGGAGCATGGGACAGCTCTATGGCTACACCTTC	CSARSMGQLYGYTF	TRBV20-1	TRBD1	many	TRBJ1-2
TGTGCCAGCAGTTACGCCTCACCGGGAGAAGCTTTCTTT	CASSYASPGEAFF	TRBV6-6	NA	few	TRBJ1-1
TGTGCCAGCAGACATCAACAGGGGGCTGTGCGTGCAGGTCAGCCCCAGCATTTT	CASRHQQGAVRAGQPQHF	TRBV28	TRBD1	few	TRBJ1-5
TGTGCCAGCAGAACCGGGACTAGCGGGAGTCCGTTCTTC	CASRTGTSGSPFF	TRBV28	TRBD2	few	TRBJ2-1
TGCGCCAGCAGCCCCGAAGGAGAGACCCAGTACTTC	CASSPEGETQYF	TRBV5-1	NA	many	TRBJ2-5
TGTGCCAGCAGTTGGGAAAAGCGGAATAAGCAGTTCTTC	CASSWEKRNKQFF	TRBV5-4	NA	NA	TRBJ2-1
TGCAGTGCTAACGCAGGGCCCTCTGGGGCCAACGTCCTGACTTTC	CSANAGPSGANVLTF	TRBV20-1	NA	NA	TRBJ2-6
TGTGCCAGCAGCAAATTATCTGGCAGGGGGCACTATGGCTACACCTTC	CASSKLSGRGHYGYTF	TRBV21-1	NA	many	TRBJ1-2
TGCAGCGTTGTGACCGGGACAGGGGGTTCCTACGAGCAGTACTTC	CSVVTGTGGSYEQYF	TRBV29-1	TRBD1	few	TRBJ2-7
TGTGCCAGCAGCCAAGGGGGGGGGGAGGCAGATACGCAGTATTTT	CASSQGGGEADTQYF	TRBV4-2	TRBD2	many	TRBJ2-3
TGCAGTGCTTTGATGACTAGCGGGCGCTCCTACAATGAGCAGTTCTTC	CSALMTSGRSYNEQFF	TRBV20-1	TRBD2	NA	TRBJ2-1
TGTGCCAGCAGTGAAACTGGGGGGGACTACGAGCAGTACTTC	CASSETGGDYEQYF	TRBV6-1	TRBD2	many	TRBJ2-7
TGTGCCAGCAGCTTAGGAGTCAGCTCCTACAATGAGCAGTTCTTC	CASSLGVSSYNEQFF	TRBV13	NA	NA	TRBJ2-1
TGTGCCAGCAGCCCAAGGTTTATCATAGGTGAAGCTTTCTTT	CASSPRFIIGEAFF	TRBV3-1	NA	NA	TRBJ1-1
TGTGCCAGCAGCTTCGATGGCGGGACCCAAGAGACCCAGTACTTC	CASSFDGGTQETQYF	TRBV11-2	NA	few	TRBJ2-5
TGTGCCACCAGCCCTAGCGGGAGACCCTACGAGCAGTACTTC	CATSPSGRPYEQYF	TRBV24-1	TRBD2	NA	TRBJ2-7
TGTGCCAGCAGTTCCCCCGGTTTCGGAGAGCAGTTCTTC	CASSSPGFGEQFF	TRBV28	NA	once	TRBJ2-1
TGCAGTGCTCCATCCCAGAGGAATCAGCCCCAGCATTTT	CSAPSQRNQPQHF	TRBV20-1	NA	few	TRBJ1-5
TGTGCCAGCAGCTTAGGGTTGGTCGCAGGGACTGAAGCTTTCTTT	CASSLGLVAGTEAFF	TRBV11-2	NA	many	TRBJ1-1
TGCAGTGCTAGTGTGACAGGAGGCACTGAAGCTTTCTTT	CSASVTGGTEAFF	TRBV20-1	NA	NA	TRBJ1-1
TGTGCCAGCAGCCTTGCAGACAGTACCAAAAACATTCAGTACTTC	CASSLADSTKNIQYF	TRBV12-3/TRBV12-4	NA	few	TRBJ2-4
TGTGCCAGCTCCGAAGGGACGGGGCCGCGAGGCTACACCTTC	CASSEGTGPRGYTF	TRBV18	NA	NA	TRBJ1-2
TGTGCCAGCTCACCCTCGGGACAGGGTAGTACGGCTTTCTTT	CASSPSGQGSTAFF	TRBV18	TRBD1	many	TRBJ1-1
TGCAGTGCTCCGGACAGGGGGACTTCACCCCTCCACTTT	CSAPDRGTSPLHF	TRBV20-1	TRBD1	NA	TRBJ1-6
TGCAGCGTTGTTGCGGATTACGAGCAGTACTTC	CSVVADYEQYF	TRBV29-1	NA	NA	TRBJ2-7
TGTGCCAGCAGCCAAGCAGGGACAGCCAATCAGCCCCAGCATTTT	CASSQAGTANQPQHF	TRBV16	TRBD1	medium-sized	TRBJ1-5
TGTGCCAGCAGTGAAGGAAGGTTGACACGATTTGAGCAGTTCTTC	CASSEGRLTRFEQFF	TRBV2	NA	many	TRBJ2-1
TGTGCCAGCAGTTTAAGCGGGAGGGCCGACAATGAGCAGTTCTTC	CASSLSGRADNEQFF	TRBV12-3/TRBV12-4	TRBD2	many	TRBJ2-1
TGCAGCGTTCAAGACAGGCCCTCCTACGAGCAGTACTTC	CSVQDRPSYEQYF	TRBV29-1	NA	NA	TRBJ2-7
TGTGCCATCGGGGCCAGGACAGATACCCAGTACTTC	CAIGARTDTQYF	TRBV10-3	NA	few	TRBJ2-5
TGTGCCAGCAGTTTTCTGGGTCGGCAAGAGACCCAGTACTTC	CASSFLGRQETQYF	TRBV28	NA	many	TRBJ2-5
TGTGCCAGCAGCTTAATGTGGACTAACAATGAGCAGTTCTTC	CASSLMWTNNEQFF	TRBV7-9	NA	NA	TRBJ2-1
TGTGCCTGGAGTCCCCCGACAGGGAAAGGGAACACTGAAGCTTTCTTT	CAWSPPTGKGNTEAFF	TRBV30	TRBD1	NA	TRBJ1-1
TGTGCCGCGCGGGGAGGTAACTATGGCTACACCTTC	CAARGGNYGYTF	TRBV6-5	NA	many	TRBJ1-2
TGTGCCAGCAGCCGCGGGGCTTCCTTCTCCTACAATGAGCAGTTCTTC	CASSRGASFSYNEQFF	TRBV7-2	NA	NA	TRBJ2-1
TGTGCCAGCAGTCTTCCCGGGGCTTCCTACGAGCAGTACTTC	CASSLPGASYEQYF	TRBV28	NA	few	TRBJ2-7
TGCAGTGCTGCCCCCCCGGACAGGGGTACTTACGAGCAGTACTTC	CSAAPPDRGTYEQYF	TRBV20-1	TRBD1	NA	TRBJ2-7
TGTGCCAGCACCCGGACAGGGGCTAACTACGAGCAGTACTTC	CASTRTGANYEQYF	TRBV6-5	TRBD1	NA	TRBJ2-7
TGTGCCAGCAGTTACGGACAGGGAAGCAATCAGCCCCAGCATTTT	CASSYGQGSNQPQHF	TRBV6-6	TRBD1	NA	TRBJ1-5